This T cell receptor beta chain was identified during a study of breast tumors, draining lymph nodes, adjacent tissues (dated by TCRdb to between 2015 and 2016). Study-level background: The study compared TCR beta repertoires across tumor, adjacent nontumor tissue and axillary lymph nodes from breast cancer patients. The study was designed to assess the relationships and possible T-cell exchange between tumor, surrounding tissue and draining lymph node repertoires in human breast cancer. Overall results and qualifications from the work: The data were judged consistent with most tumor T cells deriving from the lymph node and then expanding within tumor tissue. Tumors showed preferential V and J gene usage, and their T-cell repertoire diversity fell below that of lymph nodes yet above that of nontumor tissue. Rather than being directly demonstrated, the conclusion that tumor T cells originate in lymph nodes was presented as consistent with a hypothesis. Tumor and nontumor tissue repertoires were significantly more similar in luminal-like than in basal-like breast cancer.

These reads were obtained on an Illumina HiSeq 2000. Multiplex PCR amplification was used to generate the TCR beta chain libraries. High-throughput sequencing was used to analyze the amplified TCR beta chain products. TCRdb took the public reads, trimmed them with fastp at Q25, ran MiXCR for clone calling and kept in-frame beta chains. Each record represents a unique CDR3 protein, reported with the most common genes and DNA among its rows. This sample has around 250,000 distinct CDR3 sequences in its table, and about 34% of those were observed once. Approximately 3.6% of the sample is in the top ten clones. Concerning this clonotype itself: Its antigen remains unidentified. Per-base quality was not reported, and no clone a single base away is much larger than it.

Lymph node samples came from the axillary draining lymph nodes of breast cancer patients. V and J are trimmed by 9 bases and 7 bases, and the gene matches miss 8 bases of the junction. The germline V gene encodes CDR1 SGHAT and CDR2 FQNNGV. There are 14 amino acids in the CDR3, from cysteine to phenylalanine inclusive. The kept DNA is CDR3 alone, 42 bases in frame from the first base. Recombination joined TRBV11-2 with TRBJ2-3; 12 central nucleotides agree with TRBD2. What was sequenced was axillary lymph node tissue. The TCR was taken from a female donor with breast cancer. Some clones in this sample may be carry-over from other donors' samples. CDR3 sequence: CASGGLAGGHTQYF. The DNA sequence is given as TGTGCCAGTGGCGGGCTAGCGGGAGGGCATACGCAGTATTTT.